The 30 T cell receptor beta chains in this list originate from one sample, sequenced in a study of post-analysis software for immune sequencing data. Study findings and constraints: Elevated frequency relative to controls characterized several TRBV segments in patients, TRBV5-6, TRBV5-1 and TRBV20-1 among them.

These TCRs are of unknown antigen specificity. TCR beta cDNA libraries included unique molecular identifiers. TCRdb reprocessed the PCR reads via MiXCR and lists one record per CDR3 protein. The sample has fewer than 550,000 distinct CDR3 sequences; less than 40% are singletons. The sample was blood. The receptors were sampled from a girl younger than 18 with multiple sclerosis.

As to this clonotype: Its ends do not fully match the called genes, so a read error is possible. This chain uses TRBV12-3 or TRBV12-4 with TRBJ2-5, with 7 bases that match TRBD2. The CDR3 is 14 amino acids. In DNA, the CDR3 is TGTGCCGGCAGCCCCGTCACGCGGGGGGAGACCCAGTACTTC. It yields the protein CAGSPVTRGETQYF.

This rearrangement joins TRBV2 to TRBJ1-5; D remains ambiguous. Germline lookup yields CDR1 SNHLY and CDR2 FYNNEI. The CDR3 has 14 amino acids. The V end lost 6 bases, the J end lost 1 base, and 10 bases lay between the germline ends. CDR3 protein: CASRDRASNQPQHF. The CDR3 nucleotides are TGTGCCAGCAGGGATAGGGCCAGCAATCAGCCCCAGCATTTT. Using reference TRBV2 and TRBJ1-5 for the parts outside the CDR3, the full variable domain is EPEVTQTPSHQVTQMGQEVILRCVPISNHLYFYWYRQILGQKVEFLVSFYNNEISEKSEIFDDQFSVERPDGSNFTLKIRSTKLEDSAMYFCASRDRASNQPQHFGDGTRLSIL.

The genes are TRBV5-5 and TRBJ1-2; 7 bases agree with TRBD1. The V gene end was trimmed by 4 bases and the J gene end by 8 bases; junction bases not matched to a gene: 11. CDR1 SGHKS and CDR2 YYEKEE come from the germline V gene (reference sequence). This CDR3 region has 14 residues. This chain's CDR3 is CASSIGTVPRGYTF. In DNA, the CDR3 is TGTGCCAGCAGCATCGGGACAGTTCCTCGGGGCTACACCTTC.

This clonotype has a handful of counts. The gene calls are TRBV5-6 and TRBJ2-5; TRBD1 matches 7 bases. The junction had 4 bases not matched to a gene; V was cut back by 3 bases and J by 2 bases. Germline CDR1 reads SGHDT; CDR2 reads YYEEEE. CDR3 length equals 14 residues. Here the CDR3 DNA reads TGTGCCAGCAGCTCGACAGGGTGGCAAGAGACCCAGTACTTC. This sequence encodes CASSSTGWQETQYF.

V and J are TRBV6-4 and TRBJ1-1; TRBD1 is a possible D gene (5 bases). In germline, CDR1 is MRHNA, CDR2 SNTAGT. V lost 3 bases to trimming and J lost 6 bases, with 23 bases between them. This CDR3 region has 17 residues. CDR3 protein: CASSELKLQVASPEAFF. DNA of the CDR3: TGTGCCAGCAGTGAACTTAAACTACAGGTAGCCAGTCCTGAAGCTTTCTTT.

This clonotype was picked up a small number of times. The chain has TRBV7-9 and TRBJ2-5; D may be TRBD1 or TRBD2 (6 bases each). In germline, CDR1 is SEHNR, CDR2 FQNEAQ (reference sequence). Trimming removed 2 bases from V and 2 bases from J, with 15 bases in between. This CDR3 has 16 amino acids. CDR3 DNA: TGTGCCAGCAGCTTATTTAGAGGGGGGTTTCAAGAGACCCAGTACTTC. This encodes CASSLFRGGFQETQYF.

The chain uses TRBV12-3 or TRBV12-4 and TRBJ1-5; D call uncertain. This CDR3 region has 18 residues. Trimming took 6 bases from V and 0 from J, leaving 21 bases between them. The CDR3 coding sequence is TGTGCCAGCAGCCGGAATTTCGGGCCCCGAGATAGCAATCAGCCCCAGCATTTT. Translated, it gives CASSRNFGPRDSNQPQHF.

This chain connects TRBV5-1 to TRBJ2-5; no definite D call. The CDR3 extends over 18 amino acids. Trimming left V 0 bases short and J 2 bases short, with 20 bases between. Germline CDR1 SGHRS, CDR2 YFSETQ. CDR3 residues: CASSLAESLTRFQETQYF. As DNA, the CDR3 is TGCGCCAGCAGCTTGGCCGAGAGTCTTACCCGATTTCAAGAGACCCAGTACTTC.

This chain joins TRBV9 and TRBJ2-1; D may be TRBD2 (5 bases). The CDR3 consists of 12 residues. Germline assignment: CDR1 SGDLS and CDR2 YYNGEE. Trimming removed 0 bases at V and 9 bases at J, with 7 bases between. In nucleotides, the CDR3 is TGTGCCAGCAGCGTAGTAAGCGGTGAGCAGTTCTTC. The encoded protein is CASSVVSGEQFF.

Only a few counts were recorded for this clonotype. CDR3 in DNA: TGTGCCAGCAGGGGGACAGGTTTTCAGCCCCAGCATTTT. Amino acids: CASRGTGFQPQHF. V usage is TRBV12-3 or TRBV12-4 and J usage is TRBJ1-5; 8 bases are shared with TRBD1. The CDR3 has 13 amino acids. The V segment lost 6 bases and the J segment 6 bases; nucleotides outside the gene matches: 4.

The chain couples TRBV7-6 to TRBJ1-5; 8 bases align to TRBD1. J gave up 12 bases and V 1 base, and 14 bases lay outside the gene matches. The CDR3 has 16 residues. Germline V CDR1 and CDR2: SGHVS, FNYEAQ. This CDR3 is CASSLVTTGAMRFQHF. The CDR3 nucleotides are TGTGCCAGCAGCTTAGTCACGACAGGGGCGATGAGGTTCCAGCATTTT. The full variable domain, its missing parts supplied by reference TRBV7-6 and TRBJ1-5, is GAGVSQSPRYKVTKRGQDVALRCDPISGHVSLYWYRQALGQGPEFLTYFNYEAQQDKSGLPNDRFSAERPEGSISTLTIQRTEQRDSAMYRCASSLVTTGAMRFQHFGDGTRLSIL.

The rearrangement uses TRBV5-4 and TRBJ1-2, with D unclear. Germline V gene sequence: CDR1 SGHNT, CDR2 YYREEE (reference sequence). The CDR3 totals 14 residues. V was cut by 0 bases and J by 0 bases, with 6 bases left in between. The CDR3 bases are TGTGCCAGCAGCTTGGCCGAGACTAACTATGGCTACACCTTC. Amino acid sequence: CASSLAETNYGYTF.

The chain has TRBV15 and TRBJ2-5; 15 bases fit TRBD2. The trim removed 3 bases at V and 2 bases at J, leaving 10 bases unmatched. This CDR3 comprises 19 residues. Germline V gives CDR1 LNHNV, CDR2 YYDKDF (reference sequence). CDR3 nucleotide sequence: TGTGCCACCAGCAGTGAAATTCCGGGACTAGCGGGGGGTCAAGAGACCCAGTACTTC. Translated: CATSSEIPGLAGGQETQYF.

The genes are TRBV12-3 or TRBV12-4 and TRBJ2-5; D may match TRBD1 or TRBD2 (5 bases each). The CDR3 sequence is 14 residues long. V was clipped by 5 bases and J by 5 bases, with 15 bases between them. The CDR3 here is CASSPQTRGETQYF. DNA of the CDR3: TGTGCCAGCAGTCCACAGACCCGGGGCGAGACCCAGTACTTC.

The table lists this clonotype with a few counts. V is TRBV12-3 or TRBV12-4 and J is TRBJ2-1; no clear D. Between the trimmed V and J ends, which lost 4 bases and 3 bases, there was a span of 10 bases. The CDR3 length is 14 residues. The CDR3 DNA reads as TGTGCCAGCAGTTCCCTCCCGATCTACAATGAGCAGTTCTTC. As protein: CASSSLPIYNEQFF.

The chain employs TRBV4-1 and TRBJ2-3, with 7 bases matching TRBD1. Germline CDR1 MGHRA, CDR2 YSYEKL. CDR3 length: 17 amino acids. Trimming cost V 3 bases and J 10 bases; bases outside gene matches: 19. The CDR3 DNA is TGCGCCAGCAGCCATCGTACACCCGGGACAGCAGATCCGTCGCAGTATTTT. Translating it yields CASSHRTPGTADPSQYF.

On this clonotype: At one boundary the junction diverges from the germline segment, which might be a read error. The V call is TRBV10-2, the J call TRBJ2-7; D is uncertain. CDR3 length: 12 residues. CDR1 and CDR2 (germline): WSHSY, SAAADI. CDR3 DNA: TGTGCCAGCAGTGACCCGAGCTACGAGCAGTACTTC. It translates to CASSDPSYEQYF.

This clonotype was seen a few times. CDR3 amino acids: CASSQDKLDTQYF. The CDR3 DNA follows: TGTGCCAGCAGCCAAGATAAACTCGATACGCAGTATTTT. J is TRBJ2-3 and V is TRBV4-2; no clear D. CDR1 is LGHNA and CDR2 is YNFKEQ in the germline V gene. This CDR3 has 13 residues. With 0 bases removed from V and 6 bases from J, the gap between germline ends came to 7 bases.

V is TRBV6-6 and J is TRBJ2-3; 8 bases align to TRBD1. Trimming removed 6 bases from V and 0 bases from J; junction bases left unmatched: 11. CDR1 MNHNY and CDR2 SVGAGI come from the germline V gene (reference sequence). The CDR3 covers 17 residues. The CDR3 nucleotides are TGTGCCAGCAGCTTACTCCGGACAGGGCAAAGCACAGATACGCAGTATTTT. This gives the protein CASSLLRTGQSTDTQYF.

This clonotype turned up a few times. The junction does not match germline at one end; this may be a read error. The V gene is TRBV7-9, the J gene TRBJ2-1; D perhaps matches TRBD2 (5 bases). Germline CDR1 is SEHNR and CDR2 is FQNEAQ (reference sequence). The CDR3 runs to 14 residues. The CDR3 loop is CASSPGLAYTEQFF. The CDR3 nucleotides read TGTGCCAGCAGTCCCGGACTGGCTTACACTGAGCAGTTCTTC.

The CDR3 DNA reads as TGTGCCAGCAGTGCGACAGGGAATTACTACGAGCAGTACTTC. Translated: CASSATGNYYEQYF. V usage is TRBV6-1 and J usage is TRBJ2-7; TRBD1 matches at 7 bases. The CDR3 loop spans 14 amino acids. CDR1 and CDR2 from the germline V gene are MNHNS and SASEGT. J was trimmed by 3 bases and V by 4 bases; bases with no gene match: 6.

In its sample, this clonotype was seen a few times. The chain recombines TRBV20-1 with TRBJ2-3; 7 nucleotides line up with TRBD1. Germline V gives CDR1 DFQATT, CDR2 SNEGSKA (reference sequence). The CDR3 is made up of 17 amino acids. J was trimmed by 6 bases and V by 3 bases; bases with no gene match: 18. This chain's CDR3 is CSASNRRTGVDMDTQYF. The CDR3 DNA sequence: TGCAGTGCTAGCAATAGGAGGACAGGAGTCGACATGGATACGCAGTATTTT.

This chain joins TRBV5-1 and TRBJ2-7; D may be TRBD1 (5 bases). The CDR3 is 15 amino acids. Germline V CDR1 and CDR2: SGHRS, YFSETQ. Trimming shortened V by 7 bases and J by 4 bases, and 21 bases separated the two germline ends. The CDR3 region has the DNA TGCGCCAGCTCATCATCGGGTACAGGTTTATACGAGCAGTACTTC. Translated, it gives CASSSSGTGLYEQYF.

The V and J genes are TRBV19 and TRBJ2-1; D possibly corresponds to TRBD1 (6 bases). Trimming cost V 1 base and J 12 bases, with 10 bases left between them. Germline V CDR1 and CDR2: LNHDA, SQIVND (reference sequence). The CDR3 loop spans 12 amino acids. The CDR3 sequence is CASSIGTDGQFF. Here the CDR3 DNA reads TGTGCCAGTAGTATAGGGACAGATGGGCAGTTCTTC.

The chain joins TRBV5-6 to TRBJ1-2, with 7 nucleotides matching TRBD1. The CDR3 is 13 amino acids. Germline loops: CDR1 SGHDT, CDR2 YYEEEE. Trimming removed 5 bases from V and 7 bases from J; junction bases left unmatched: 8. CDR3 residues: CASSSGQDPGYTF. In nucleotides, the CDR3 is TGTGCCAGCAGTTCAGGACAGGACCCTGGCTACACCTTC.

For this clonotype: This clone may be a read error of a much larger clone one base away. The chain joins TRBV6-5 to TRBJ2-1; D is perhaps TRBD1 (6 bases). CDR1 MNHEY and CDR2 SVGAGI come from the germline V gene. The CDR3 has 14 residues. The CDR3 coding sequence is TGTGCCGGCAGACCGGGACAACTGAACAATGAGCAGTTCTTC. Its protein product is CAGRPGQLNNEQFF.

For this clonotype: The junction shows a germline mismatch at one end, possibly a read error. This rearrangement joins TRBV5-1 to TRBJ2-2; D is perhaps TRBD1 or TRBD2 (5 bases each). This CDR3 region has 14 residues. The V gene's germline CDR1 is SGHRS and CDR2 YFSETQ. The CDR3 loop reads CASRRSGNTGERFF. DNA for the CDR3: TGCGCCAGCAGGAGGTCAGGGAACACCGGGGAGCGGTTTTTT.

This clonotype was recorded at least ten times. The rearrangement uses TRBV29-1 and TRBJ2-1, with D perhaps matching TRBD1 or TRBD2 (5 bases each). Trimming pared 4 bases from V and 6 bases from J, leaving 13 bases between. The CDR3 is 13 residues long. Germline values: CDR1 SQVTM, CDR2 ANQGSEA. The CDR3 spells CSVAVGTRNEQFF. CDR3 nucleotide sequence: TGCAGCGTTGCTGTTGGGACCCGCAATGAGCAGTTCTTC.

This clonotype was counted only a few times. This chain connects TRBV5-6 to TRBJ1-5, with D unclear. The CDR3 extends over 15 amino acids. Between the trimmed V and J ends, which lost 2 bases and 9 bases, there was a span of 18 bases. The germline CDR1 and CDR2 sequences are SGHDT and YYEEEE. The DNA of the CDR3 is TGTGCCAGCAGCTTCCATTATGGCCCTCGTTCGCCCCAGCATTTT. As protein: CASSFHYGPRSPQHF.

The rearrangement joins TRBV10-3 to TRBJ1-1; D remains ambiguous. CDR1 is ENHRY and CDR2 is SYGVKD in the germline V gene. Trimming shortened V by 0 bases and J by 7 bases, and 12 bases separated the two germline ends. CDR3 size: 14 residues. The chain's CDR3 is CAISESIGEREAFF. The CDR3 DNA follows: TGTGCCATCAGTGAGTCGATTGGAGAGCGTGAAGCTTTCTTT.